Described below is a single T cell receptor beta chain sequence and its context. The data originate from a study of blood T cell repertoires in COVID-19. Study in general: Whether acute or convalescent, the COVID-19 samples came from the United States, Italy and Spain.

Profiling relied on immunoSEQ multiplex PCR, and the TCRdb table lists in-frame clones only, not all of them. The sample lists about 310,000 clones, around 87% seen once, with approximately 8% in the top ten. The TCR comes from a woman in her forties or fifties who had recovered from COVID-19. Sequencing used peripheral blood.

The CDR3: CASSVETGGNTIYF. CDR3 DNA: TGTGCCAGCAGCGTAGAAACCGGTGGAAACACCATATATTTT. The rearrangement uses TRBV9 and TRBJ1-3, with D uncertain. Trimming removed 0 bases at V and 3 bases at J, with 7 bases between. Germline V CDR1 and CDR2: SGDLS, YYNGEE. This CDR3 is built from 14 residues.